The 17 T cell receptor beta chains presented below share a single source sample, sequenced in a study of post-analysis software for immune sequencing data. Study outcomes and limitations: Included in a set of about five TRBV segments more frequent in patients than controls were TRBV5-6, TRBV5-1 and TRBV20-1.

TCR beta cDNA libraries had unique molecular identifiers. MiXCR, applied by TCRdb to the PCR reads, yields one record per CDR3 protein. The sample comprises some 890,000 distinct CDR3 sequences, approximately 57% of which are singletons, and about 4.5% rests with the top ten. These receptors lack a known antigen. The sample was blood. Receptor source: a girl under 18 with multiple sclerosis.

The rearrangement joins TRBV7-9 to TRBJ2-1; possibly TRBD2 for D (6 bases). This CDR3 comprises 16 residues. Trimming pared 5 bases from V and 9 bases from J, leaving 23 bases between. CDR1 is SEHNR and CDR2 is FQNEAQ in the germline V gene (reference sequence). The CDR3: CASSPYPAGRRSEQFF. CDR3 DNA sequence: TGTGCCAGCAGCCCGTATCCCGCGGGACGAAGGAGTGAGCAGTTCTTC.

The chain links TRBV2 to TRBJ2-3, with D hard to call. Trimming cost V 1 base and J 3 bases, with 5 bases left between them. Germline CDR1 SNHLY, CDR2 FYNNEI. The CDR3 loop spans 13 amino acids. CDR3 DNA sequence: TGTGCCAGCAGTGAAGAACTAACAGATACGCAGTATTTT. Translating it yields CASSEELTDTQYF.

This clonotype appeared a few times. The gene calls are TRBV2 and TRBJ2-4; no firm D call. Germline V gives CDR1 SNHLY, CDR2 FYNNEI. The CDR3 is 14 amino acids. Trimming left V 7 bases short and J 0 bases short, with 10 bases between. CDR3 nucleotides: TGTGCCAGCAATGTGGGGATAGCCAAAAACATTCAGTACTTC. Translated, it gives CASNVGIAKNIQYF.

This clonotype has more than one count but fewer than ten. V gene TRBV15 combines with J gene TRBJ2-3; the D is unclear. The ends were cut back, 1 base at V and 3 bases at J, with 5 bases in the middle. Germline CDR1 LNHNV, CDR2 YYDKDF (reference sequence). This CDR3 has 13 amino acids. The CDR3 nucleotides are TGTGCCACCAGCAGAGCTGCAACAGATACGCAGTATTTT. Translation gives CATSRAATDTQYF.

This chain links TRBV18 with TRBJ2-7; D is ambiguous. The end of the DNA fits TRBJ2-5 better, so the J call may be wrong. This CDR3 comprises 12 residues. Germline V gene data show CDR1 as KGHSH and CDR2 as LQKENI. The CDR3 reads CASSPKSETQYF. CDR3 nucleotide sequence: TGTGCCAGCTCACCAAAATCGGAGACCCAGTACTTC.

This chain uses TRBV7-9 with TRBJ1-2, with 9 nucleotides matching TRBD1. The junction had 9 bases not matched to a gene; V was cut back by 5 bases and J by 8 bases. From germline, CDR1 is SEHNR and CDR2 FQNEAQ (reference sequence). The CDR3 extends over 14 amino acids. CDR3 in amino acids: CASSPNTGGSGYTF. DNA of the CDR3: TGTGCCAGCAGCCCCAACACAGGGGGCTCGGGCTACACCTTC.

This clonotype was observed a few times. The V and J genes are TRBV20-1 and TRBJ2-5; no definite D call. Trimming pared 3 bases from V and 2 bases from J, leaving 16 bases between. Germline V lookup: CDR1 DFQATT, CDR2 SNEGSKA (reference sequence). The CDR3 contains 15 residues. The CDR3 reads CSARPRRPGQETQYF. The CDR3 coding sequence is TGCAGTGCTAGGCCCCGTAGACCTGGGCAAGAGACCCAGTACTTC.

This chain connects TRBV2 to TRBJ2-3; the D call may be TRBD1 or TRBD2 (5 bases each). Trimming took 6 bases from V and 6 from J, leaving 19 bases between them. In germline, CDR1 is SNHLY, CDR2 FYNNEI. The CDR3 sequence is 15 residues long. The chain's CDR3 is CASRATGGLLDTQYF. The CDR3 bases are TGTGCCAGCAGAGCCACTGGGGGTTTATTGGATACGCAGTATTTT.

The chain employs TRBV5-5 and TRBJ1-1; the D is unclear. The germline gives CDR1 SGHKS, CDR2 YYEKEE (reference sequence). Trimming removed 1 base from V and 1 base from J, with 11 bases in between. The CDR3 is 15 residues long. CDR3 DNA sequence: TGTGCCAGCAGCTTGAGCGGGGTTAGGAACACTGAAGCTTTCTTT. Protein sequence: CASSLSGVRNTEAFF. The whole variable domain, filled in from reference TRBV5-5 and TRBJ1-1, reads DAGVTQSPTHLIKTRGQQVTLRCSPISGHKSVSWYQQVLGQGPQFIFQYYEKEERGRGNFPDRFSARQFPNYSSELNVNALLLGDSALYLCASSLSGVRNTEAFFGQGTRLTVV.

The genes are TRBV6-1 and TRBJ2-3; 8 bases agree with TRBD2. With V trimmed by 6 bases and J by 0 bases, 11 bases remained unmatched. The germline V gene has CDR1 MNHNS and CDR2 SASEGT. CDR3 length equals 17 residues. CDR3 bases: TGTGCCAGCAGCCCAACCGCGGGGGGTCCTAGCACAGATACGCAGTATTTT. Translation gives CASSPTAGGPSTDTQYF.

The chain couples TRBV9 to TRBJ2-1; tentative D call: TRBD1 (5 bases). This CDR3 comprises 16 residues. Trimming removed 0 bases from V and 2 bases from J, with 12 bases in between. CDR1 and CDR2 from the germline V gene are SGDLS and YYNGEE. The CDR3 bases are TGTGCCAGCAGCGTAGGAACCCAGGGCCCCTACAATGAGCAGTTCTTC. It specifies CASSVGTQGPYNEQFF.

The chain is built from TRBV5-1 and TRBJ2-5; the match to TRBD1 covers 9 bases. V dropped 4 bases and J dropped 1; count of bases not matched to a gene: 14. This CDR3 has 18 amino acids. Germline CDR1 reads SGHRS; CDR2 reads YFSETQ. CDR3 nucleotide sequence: TGCGCCAGCAGCCATGACAGGGGGAAAGCTATGTTCCAAGAGACCCAGTACTTC. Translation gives CASSHDRGKAMFQETQYF.

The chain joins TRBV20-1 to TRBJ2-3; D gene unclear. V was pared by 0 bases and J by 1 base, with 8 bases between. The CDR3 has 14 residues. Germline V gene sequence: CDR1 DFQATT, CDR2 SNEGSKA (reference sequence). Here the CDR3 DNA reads TGCAGTGCTAGAGATATAGGGCGCACAGATACGCAGTATTTT. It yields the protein CSARDIGRTDTQYF.

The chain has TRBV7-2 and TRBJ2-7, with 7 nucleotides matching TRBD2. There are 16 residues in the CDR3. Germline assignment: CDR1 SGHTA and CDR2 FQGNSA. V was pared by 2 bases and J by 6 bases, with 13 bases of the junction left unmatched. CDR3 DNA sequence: TGTGCCAGCAGCTTATACGCGCGACTAGCTTTATCCGAGCAGTACTTC. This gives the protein CASSLYARLALSEQYF.

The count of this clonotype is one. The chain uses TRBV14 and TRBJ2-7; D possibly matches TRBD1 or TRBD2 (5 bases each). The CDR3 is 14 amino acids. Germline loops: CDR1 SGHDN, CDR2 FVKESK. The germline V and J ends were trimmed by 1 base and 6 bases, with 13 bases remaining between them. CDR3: CASSQGWGKGEQYF. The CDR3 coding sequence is TGTGCCAGCAGCCAAGGATGGGGGAAGGGCGAGCAGTACTTC. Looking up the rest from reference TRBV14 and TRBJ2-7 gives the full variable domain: EAGVTQFPSHSVIEKGQTVTLRCDPISGHDNLYWYRRVMGKEIKFLLHFVKESKQDESGMPNNRFLAERTGGTYSTLKVQPAELEDSGVYFCASSQGWGKGEQYFGPGTRLTVT.

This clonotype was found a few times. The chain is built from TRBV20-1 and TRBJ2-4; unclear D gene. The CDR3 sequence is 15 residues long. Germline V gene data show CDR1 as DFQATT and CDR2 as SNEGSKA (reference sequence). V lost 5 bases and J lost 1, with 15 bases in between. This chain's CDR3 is CSARHTVLAKNIQYF. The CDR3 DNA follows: TGCAGTGCTCGACACACGGTACTCGCCAAAAACATTCAGTACTTC.

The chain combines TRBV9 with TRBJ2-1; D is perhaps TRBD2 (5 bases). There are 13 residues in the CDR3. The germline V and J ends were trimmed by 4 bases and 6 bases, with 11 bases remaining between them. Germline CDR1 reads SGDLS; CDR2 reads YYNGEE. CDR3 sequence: CASSFFTSNEQFF. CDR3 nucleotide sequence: TGTGCCAGCAGCTTTTTTACTAGCAATGAGCAGTTCTTC.